The clone carrying this TCR beta chain was counted a single time. The antigen is unknown. Per the germline V gene, CDR1 is WNHNN and CDR2 is SYGVQD (reference sequence). With V trimmed by 4 bases and J by 10 bases, 13 bases remained unmatched. The CDR3 is 16 residues long. This was the immunoSEQ version 4 assay in survey mode. Measured with immunoSEQ multiplex PCR; TCRdb has only the in-frame clones, and not every one. The sample shows about 40,000 clones, 87% of them seen only once. The record originates from a study of persistence of HIV-infected CD4 T cells. Study in general: Suppressive ART had lasted a median of about 8 years.

Cells were stimulated nonspecifically with anti-CD3/anti-CD28 magnetic beads. Responding CD4+ T cells were sorted by upregulation of both CD40 ligand and CD69. The sequence was obtained from an adult man with HIV who was CMV-seropositive. The sequences come from CD4+ T cells sorted from PBMCs after roughly 18-hour stimulation, collected from a patient who received antiretroviral therapy. The chain couples TRBV10-1 to TRBJ2-1, with TRBD1 matching 10 bases. The CDR3 is CASSAWTGGNSREQFF. The CDR3 DNA reads as TGCGCCAGCAGTGCCTGGACAGGGGGGAATTCGCGGGAGCAGTTCTTC.